A single sample is the source of the 4 T cell receptor beta chains below, sequenced in a study of cytomegalovirus exposure and HLA in healthy donors. With 60 Vbeta and 13 Jbeta primers, the PCR was carried out. Repertoires were generated with immunoSEQ multiplex PCR, while TCRdb's copy carries only in-frame clones and drops some. The sample lists over 200,000 clones, just under 85% occurring once. The material sequenced was PBMCs. These receptors were obtained from a woman aged 40 to 50 in good health and CMV-seronegative.

V gene TRBV19 combines with J gene TRBJ1-1; D ambiguous. The CDR3 extends over 13 amino acids. Germline-derived CDR1 and CDR2 are LNHDA and SQIVND (reference sequence). V was cut by 1 base and J by 7 bases, with 10 bases left in between. The CDR3 reads CASSIAGVLEAFF. The CDR3 bases are TGTGCCAGTAGTATAGCCGGGGTGCTTGAAGCTTTCTTT.

This clone was picked up one time. The CDR3 DNA reads TGCGCCAGCAGCCCGAGGGCTAGCGGGGGCCCAAACACCGGGGAGCTGTTTTTT. Amino acids: CASSPRASGGPNTGELFF. The chain uses TRBV5-1 and TRBJ2-2; 10 positions match TRBD2. V lost 4 bases, J lost 2 bases, and 11 bases stayed unmatched. The CDR3 runs 18 residues. CDR1 is SGHRS, CDR2 YFSETQ, per germline. Using reference TRBV5-1 and TRBJ2-2 for the parts outside the CDR3, the full variable domain is KAGVTQTPRYLIKTRGQQVTLSCSPISGHRSVSWYQQTPGQGLQFLFEYFSETQRNKGNFPGRFSGRQFSNSRSEMNVSTLELGDSALYLCASSPRASGGPNTGELFFGEGSRLTVL.

Here the CDR3 DNA reads TGTGCCAGCAGTTTAATGGACAGCTCCACTGAAGCTTTCTTT. This sequence encodes CASSLMDSSTEAFF. The chain combines TRBV27 with TRBJ1-1; tentatively, D is TRBD1 (6 bases). Trimming took off 2 bases at V and 4 bases at J, with 11 bases between the two ends. This CDR3 contains 14 residues. Germline-derived CDR1 and CDR2 are MNHEY and SMNVEV (reference sequence).

This clone was picked up a small number of times. The genes are TRBV19 and TRBJ2-2; possibly TRBD2 for D (6 bases). This CDR3 comprises 14 residues. Germline assignment: CDR1 LNHDA and CDR2 SQIVND (reference sequence). V gave up 3 bases and J gave up 6 bases, with 11 bases separating them. The CDR3 protein is CASSMDWGAGELFF. In DNA, the CDR3 is TGTGCCAGTAGTATGGACTGGGGGGCCGGGGAGCTGTTTTTT. Supplemented by reference TRBV19 and TRBJ2-2, the full variable domain reads DGGITQSPKYLFRKEGQNVTLSCEQNLNHDAMYWYRQDPGQGLRLIYYSQIVNDFQKGDIAEGYSVSREKKESFPLTVTSAQKNPTAFYLCASSMDWGAGELFFGEGSRLTVL.